This T cell receptor (beta chain) was identified during a study of blood T cell repertoires in COVID-19. Across the whole study: Samples representing acute and convalescent COVID-19 were sourced from the United States, Italy and Spain.

This CDR3 comprises 13 residues. The V end was cut by 0 bases, the J end by 5 bases, with 6 bases between. CDR1 and CDR2 from the germline V gene are SGHNT and YYREEE (reference sequence). In the study's own analysis: Scientists estimated how many nucleated cells there were by amplifying reference gene primers. Here immunoSEQ multiplex PCR was the method, and the copy in TCRdb shows in-frame clones only, minus some. The V and J calls and the clone size are those of that table, but D and trimming were determined from the DNA. The repertoire holds approximately 350,000 clones, with 80% to 90% as singletons. In this sample, this clone turned up a few times.

The TCR originated in a man aged 25 to 40 with active or convalescent COVID-19. Sequencing was done on a sample of peripheral blood. This chain connects TRBV5-4 to TRBJ2-4; D may be TRBD2 (5 bases). The CDR3 spells CASSLVGENIQYF. The CDR3 DNA is TGTGCCAGCAGCTTGGTGGGAGAAAACATTCAGTACTTC.